These 25 T cell receptor beta chains were all obtained from the same sample, sequenced in a study of sequential checkpoint blockade in melanoma. Profiling relied on immunoSEQ multiplex PCR, and the TCRdb table lists in-frame clones only, not all of them. The table shows almost 20,000 clones, with roughly 80% occurring only once. The treatment was: randomized to nivolumab then ipilimumab (arm A) or the reverse (arm B). The sequencing here drew on CD8+ T cells sorted from blood (inferred from file names), taken from a patient given nivolumab and ipilimumab in sequence. All receptors come from a human donor with melanoma.

This chain connects TRBV11-2 to TRBJ2-3, with 7 bases matching TRBD2. The CDR3 spans 15 residues. With 0 bases clipped from V and 3 bases from J, the junction kept 3 bases outside the gene matches. From germline, CDR1 is SGHAT and CDR2 FQNNGV. Here the CDR3 reads CASSLDPAGTDTQYF. DNA of the CDR3: TGTGCCAGCAGCTTAGACCCAGCGGGGACAGATACGCAGTATTTT.

There are a few counts of this clone. The V call is TRBV7-9, the J call TRBJ1-5; TRBD1 agrees at 11 bases. CDR3 length: 15 residues. Germline loops: CDR1 SEHNR, CDR2 FQNEAQ (reference sequence). V gave up 4 bases and J gave up 4 bases; unmatched junction bases: 3. The CDR3 spells CASSWGQGGNQPQHF. CDR3 nucleotides: TGTGCCAGCAGCTGGGGACAGGGGGGAAATCAGCCCCAGCATTTT.

V is TRBV7-9 and J is TRBJ2-1; 7 nucleotides line up with TRBD1. Trimming removed 5 bases from V and 7 bases from J; junction bases left unmatched: 14. CDR1 and CDR2 (germline): SEHNR, FQNEAQ (reference sequence). The CDR3 has 16 residues. CDR3 nucleotides: TGTGCCAGCAGCAGGACAGGTACCCTCTCGGGTAATGAGCAGTTCTTC. The encoded protein is CASSRTGTLSGNEQFF.

This clone rates as medium-sized. The chain employs TRBV7-2 and TRBJ2-1; 9 nucleotides align to TRBD2. J was trimmed by 0 bases and V by 1 base; bases with no gene match: 7. The germline gives CDR1 SGHTA, CDR2 FQGNSA. The CDR3 has 18 residues. The DNA for the CDR3 is TGTGCCAGCAGCTTAGTTTTTGGTAGCGGGGGCTCCTACAATGAGCAGTTCTTC. This translates into CASSLVFGSGGSYNEQFF.

J is TRBJ1-5 and V is TRBV2, with 9 nucleotides matching TRBD1. V was pared by 0 bases and J by 5 bases, with 11 bases of the junction left unmatched. The CDR3 spans 18 residues. From germline, CDR1 is SNHLY and CDR2 FYNNEI. The CDR3 DNA reads TGTGCCAGCAGTGAAGCCGGGACAGGGTTTATGCATGATCAGCCCCAGCATTTT. Encoded protein: CASSEAGTGFMHDQPQHF.

This clone was detected a few times. The rearrangement links TRBV19 to TRBJ2-1, with D hard to call. The CDR3 loop spans 15 amino acids. The V gene's germline CDR1 is LNHDA and CDR2 SQIVND (reference sequence). Trimming shortened V by 3 bases and J by 5 bases, and 14 bases separated the two germline ends. Here the CDR3 DNA reads TGTGCCAGTAGTATCTCGCGCGTAATCGACAATGAGCAGTTCTTC. This translates into CASSISRVIDNEQFF.

The chain uses TRBV6-6 and TRBJ2-7; TRBD1 aligns across 7 bases. The junction had 5 bases not matched to a gene; V was cut back by 2 bases and J by 4 bases. CDR3 size: 14 residues. Germline V CDR1 and CDR2: MNHNY, SVGAGI (reference sequence). Here the CDR3 DNA reads TGTGCCAGCAGTTACCCAGGACAGGAGTACGAGCAGTACTTC. Translating it yields CASSYPGQEYEQYF.

Remarks on this clone: This likely reflects a read error, since a far larger clone is one base away. J is TRBJ2-7 and V is TRBV2, with D perhaps TRBD2 (5 bases). CDR1 SNHLY and CDR2 FYNNEI come from the germline V gene. This CDR3 region has 14 residues. CDR3: CASTEGHSGYEQHF. Here the CDR3 DNA reads TGTGCCAGCACCGAAGGCCACAGCGGATACGAGCAGCACTTC.

CDR3 coding DNA: TGTGCCAGCAGCTTTCAGGGTTTTAATCAGCCCCAGCATTTT. Translating gives CASSFQGFNQPQHF. This rearrangement joins TRBV7-2 to TRBJ1-5, with a possible D match to TRBD1 (5 bases). The CDR3 has 14 residues. Germline assignment: CDR1 SGHTA and CDR2 FQGNSA. Trimming left V 3 bases short and J 4 bases short, with 10 bases between. The complete variable domain, with remaining parts taken from reference TRBV7-2 and TRBJ1-5, reads GAGVSQSPSNKVTEKGKDVELRCDPISGHTALYWYRQSLGQGLEFLIYFQGNSAPDKSGLPSDRFSAERTGGSVSTLTIQRTQQEDSAVYLCASSFQGFNQPQHFGDGTRLSIL.

V and J are TRBV11-2 and TRBJ2-7; 8 positions match TRBD2. Germline CDR1 reads SGHAT; CDR2 reads FQNNGV. Trimming at V came to 0 bases and at J to 4 bases, leaving 8 bases not matched to a gene. The CDR3 runs to 16 residues. The CDR3, as DNA: TGTGCCAGCAGCTTAGAACCGGGACTAGGGGCTTACGAGCAGTACTTC. Protein: CASSLEPGLGAYEQYF.

CDR3: CASSLQLEGNTEAFF. As DNA, the CDR3 is TGTGCCAGCAGCTTGCAGTTGGAGGGGAACACTGAAGCTTTCTTT. The chain combines TRBV5-6 with TRBJ1-1, with D unclear. Between the trimmed V and J ends, which lost 1 base and 1 base, there was a span of 11 bases. This CDR3 is built from 15 residues. From germline, CDR1 is SGHDT and CDR2 YYEEEE.

This clone was recorded only once. The chain is built from TRBV28 and TRBJ2-3, with TRBD1 matching 10 bases. The germline CDR1 and CDR2 sequences are MDHEN and SYDVKM. The CDR3 runs to 15 residues. Trimming cost V 5 bases and J 3 bases; bases outside gene matches: 5. This CDR3 is CASSADRGQTDTQYF. The CDR3 nucleotides read TGTGCCAGCAGTGCAGACAGGGGGCAGACAGATACGCAGTATTTT.

V is TRBV29-1 and J is TRBJ2-2, with 9 bases identical to TRBD1. The CDR3 sequence is 15 residues long. In germline, CDR1 is SQVTM, CDR2 ANQGSEA. V lost 4 bases and J lost 1; bases outside the gene matches: 4. CDR3 loop: CSVVGTGLNTGELFF. DNA of the CDR3: TGCAGCGTTGTTGGGACAGGGCTGAACACCGGGGAGCTGTTTTTT.

The chain's CDR3 is CASSERSAKGDTQYF. In DNA, the CDR3 is TGCGCCAGCAGTGAAAGATCGGCAAAGGGGGATACGCAGTATTTT. The gene calls are TRBV10-1 and TRBJ2-3; D perhaps matches TRBD1 (5 bases). The CDR3 totals 15 residues. The ends were cut back, 3 bases at V and 6 bases at J, with 16 bases in the middle. CDR1 is WNHNN, CDR2 SYGVQD, per germline (reference sequence).

The chain uses TRBV9 and TRBJ1-5, with TRBD1 matching over 8 bases. CDR1 SGDLS and CDR2 YYNGEE come from the germline V gene. V trimming: 3 bases; J trimming: 7 bases; junction bases outside the gene matches: 9. The CDR3 has 15 residues. Here the CDR3 DNA reads TGTGCCAGCAGCGAAGGACAGGGAGGGGGGCAGCCCCAGCATTTT. Encoded protein: CASSEGQGGGQPQHF.

The CDR3 region has the DNA TGTGCCAGCAGCGAGGGGGTATACAATGAGCAGTTCTTC. It translates to CASSEGVYNEQFF. V usage is TRBV9 and J usage is TRBJ2-1; weak D call: TRBD1 (6 bases). The germline gives CDR1 SGDLS, CDR2 YYNGEE. CDR3 size: 13 residues. The germline V and J ends were trimmed by 3 bases and 4 bases, with 8 bases remaining between them.

This clone was detected once. This chain connects TRBV10-2 to TRBJ2-7, with TRBD1 as a possible D gene (6 bases). The CDR3 contains 16 residues. The germline V gene has CDR1 WSHSY and CDR2 SAAADI. Trimming stripped 0 bases from V and 5 bases from J, with 17 bases between. The DNA of the CDR3 is TGCGCCAGCAGTGAGTCGAGGATAGCGCCAGGGGACGAGCAGTACTTC. It encodes CASSESRIAPGDEQYF.

V gene TRBV6-5 combines with J gene TRBJ2-3, with a tentative D call TRBD2 (6 bases). The V gene lost 0 bases and the J gene lost 2 bases, with 12 bases spanning the gap. The germline V gene encodes CDR1 MNHEY and CDR2 SVGAGI. This CDR3 comprises 16 residues. The CDR3 is CASSYSREDLTDTQYF. CDR3 coding DNA: TGTGCCAGCAGTTACTCGCGGGAAGACCTCACAGATACGCAGTATTTT.

This clone was counted between two and nine times. The chain joins TRBV19 to TRBJ2-7; a possible D gene is TRBD2 (5 bases). Per the germline V gene, CDR1 is LNHDA and CDR2 is SQIVND (reference sequence). Trimming pared 3 bases from V and 2 bases from J, leaving 11 bases between. This CDR3 comprises 14 residues. The CDR3 DNA reads as TGTGCCAGTAGTATTGGAGGCGGAACCTACGAGCAGTACTTC. Translating gives CASSIGGGTYEQYF.

This rearrangement joins TRBV5-4 to TRBJ2-2; TRBD2 agrees at 8 bases. The CDR3 sequence is 19 residues long. The germline CDR1 and CDR2 sequences are SGHNT and YYREEE (reference sequence). J lost 1 base, V lost 3 bases, and 14 bases had no gene match. CDR3 in amino acids: CASSYPLSGGDENTGELFF. For the CDR3, the DNA is TGTGCCAGCAGCTACCCGTTGAGCGGGGGAGATGAGAACACCGGGGAGCTGTTTTTT.

The chain employs TRBV10-2 and TRBJ2-5; 9 nucleotides line up with TRBD2. CDR3 length equals 16 residues. Germline values: CDR1 WSHSY, CDR2 SAAADI. J lost 5 bases, V lost 6 bases, and 13 bases had no gene match. The CDR3 reads CASSLAWSGGTETQYF. CDR3 DNA sequence: TGCGCCAGCAGCTTGGCTTGGAGCGGGGGGACGGAGACCCAGTACTTC.

The CDR3 sequence is CASSFRTSFDIQYF. CDR3 nucleotides: TGTGCCAGCAGCTTCAGGACTAGCTTTGACATTCAGTACTTC. V gene TRBV5-8 combines with J gene TRBJ2-4, with 8 nucleotides matching TRBD2. CDR3 length: 14 amino acids. V trimming: 2 bases; J trimming: 8 bases; junction bases outside the gene matches: 6. Per germline, CDR1 SGHTS and CDR2 YDEGEE.

The rearrangement uses TRBV7-8 and TRBJ1-6, with D perhaps TRBD1 (5 bases). Germline CDR1 is SGHVS and CDR2 is FQNEAQ. The CDR3 runs to 15 residues. Trimming removed 2 bases at V and 6 bases at J, with 11 bases between. The chain's CDR3 is CASSLSGGANSPLHF. CDR3 DNA: TGTGCCAGCAGCTTATCCGGCGGGGCTAATTCACCCCTCCACTTT.

The rearrangement joins TRBV27 to TRBJ2-7; tentatively, D is TRBD1 (6 bases). The CDR3 is made up of 15 amino acids. The germline gives CDR1 MNHEY, CDR2 SMNVEV (reference sequence). Deletions cut 2 bases from V and 3 bases from J, with 14 bases between. The CDR3 coding sequence is TGTGCCAGCAGTTTAATGGCAGGGGTAAGCTACGAGCAGTACTTC. This gives the protein CASSLMAGVSYEQYF.

The chain combines TRBV28 with TRBJ1-4; TRBD1 might be the D (5 bases). The germline V gene has CDR1 MDHEN and CDR2 SYDVKM. The CDR3 runs to 15 residues. V dropped 2 bases and J dropped 7 bases, with 14 bases sitting between them. CDR3 in amino acids: CASSLTSGVGEKLFF. The CDR3 nucleotides read TGTGCCAGCAGTTTAACCTCGGGGGTGGGTGAAAAACTGTTTTTT. The variable domain in full, completed from reference TRBV28 and TRBJ1-4, reads DVKVTQSSRYLVKRTGEKVFLECVQDMDHENMFWYRQDPGLGLRLIYFSYDVKMKEKGDIPEGYSVSREKKERFSLILESASTNQTSMYLCASSLTSGVGEKLFFGSGTQLSVL.